This TCR beta chain appears in the sequencing data of a study of blood T cell repertoires in COVID-19. On the study more broadly: PBMCs, B-cell-depleted T cells, or T cells provided the cDNA or gDNA that made up the material.

V was pared by 1 base and J by 8 bases, with 11 bases of the junction left unmatched. The CDR3 is 16 residues long. Looked up from germline, CDR1 is MDHEN and CDR2 is SYDVKM. The method was immunoSEQ multiplex PCR; TCRdb's version includes in-frame clones alone and lacks a portion of them. Here the sample spans some 200,000 clones, 84% being singletons. The V and J genes are TRBV28 and TRBJ2-1, with 7 nucleotides matching TRBD2. The specimen was peripheral blood. The clonotype was recovered from a human donor in a cohort sampled during active COVID-19. This CDR3 reads CASSLYRGSVVDEQFF. In DNA form, the CDR3 reads TGTGCCAGCAGTTTATACCGCGGGAGCGTTGTCGATGAGCAGTTCTTC.